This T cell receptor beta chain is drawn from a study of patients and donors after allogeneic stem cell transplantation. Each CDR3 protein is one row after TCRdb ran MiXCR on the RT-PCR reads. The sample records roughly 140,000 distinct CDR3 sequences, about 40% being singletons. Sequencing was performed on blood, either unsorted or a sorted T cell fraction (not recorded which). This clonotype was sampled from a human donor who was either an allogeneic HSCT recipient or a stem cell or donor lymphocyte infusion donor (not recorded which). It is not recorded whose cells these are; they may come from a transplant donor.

The CDR3 sequence: CSARSGSSSYEQYV. The CDR3 nucleotides are TGCAGTGCTAGAAGCGGGTCTAGCTCCTACGAGCAGTACGTC. The chain has TRBV20-1 and TRBJ2-7, with D possibly TRBD2 on 6 matching bases. Trimming shortened V by 2 bases and J by 0 bases, and 11 bases separated the two germline ends. From germline, CDR1 is DFQATT and CDR2 SNEGSKA (reference sequence). The CDR3 spans 14 residues.